This T cell receptor beta chain was retrieved from a study of T cell repertoires in cytomegalovirus infection. Study overall: It was the public TCR beta signatures that indicated both CMV infection and matching HLA type.

The germline V gene has CDR1 SGHDT and CDR2 YYEEEE. V lost 3 bases to trimming and J lost 4 bases, with 13 bases between them. The CDR3 consists of 14 residues. Concerning this clonotype itself: Its antigen is as yet unknown.

Findings and limits, study-wide: Identification of carriers of CMV plus the relevant HLA was performed using cumulative public TCR beta family frequency. The ex vivo response was dominated by HLA-C-restricted CMV-specific TCR beta clonotypes.

TCRdb redid the calling of the reads with MiXCR, one entry per CDR3 protein. The table lists 450,000 to 550,000 distinct CDR3 sequences, approximately 15% of them singletons. The clonotype originates from a human donor in good health (CMV status not recorded). Some clones in this sample may be carry-over from other donors' samples. The V gene is TRBV5-6, the J gene TRBJ1-1; D is undetermined. Sequenced input: CD8+ T cells from PBMCs. CDR3 nucleotides: TGTGCCAGCAGCTACCCCCTGGGGATCACTGAAGCTTTCTTT. Amino acid sequence: CASSYPLGITEAFF.